This T cell receptor (beta chain) is from a study of blood T cells in healthy people across ages. Study-level points and caveats: Calculation of diversity from one million T cells yielded estimates considered to be underestimates.

Then a second PCR, running roughly 7 to 11 cycles, was carried out with a sample-barcoded 5' primer and a J-beta primer mix. TCRdb called the 5' RACE reads again in MiXCR, with one record for every CDR3 protein. Of around 780,000 distinct CDR3 sequences in the sample, about 61% were seen once. J was trimmed by 4 bases and V by 6 bases; bases with no gene match: 9. CDR1 and CDR2 (germline): MNHNS, SASEGT. The CDR3 has 15 amino acids. Of note for this clonotype: Its specificity is not known.

This chain joins TRBV6-1 and TRBJ2-5, with 9 bases that match TRBD1. The sample was blood. This TCR was recovered from a man aged 35-49 years in good health. CDR3 sequence reads: CASRPTGGKGETQYF. The CDR3 DNA follows: TGTGCCAGCAGACCTACAGGGGGCAAGGGAGAGACCCAGTACTTC.